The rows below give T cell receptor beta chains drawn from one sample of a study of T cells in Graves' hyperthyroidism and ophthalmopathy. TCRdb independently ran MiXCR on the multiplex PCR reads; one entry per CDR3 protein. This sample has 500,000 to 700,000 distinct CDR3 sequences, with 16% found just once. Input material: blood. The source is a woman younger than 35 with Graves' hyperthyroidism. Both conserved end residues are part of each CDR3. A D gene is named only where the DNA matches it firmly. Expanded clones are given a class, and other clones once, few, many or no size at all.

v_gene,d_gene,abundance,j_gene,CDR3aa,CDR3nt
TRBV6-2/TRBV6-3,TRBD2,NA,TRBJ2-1,CASSPGLVYNEQFF,TGTGCCAGCAGTCCGGGACTAGTATACAATGAGCAGTTCTTC
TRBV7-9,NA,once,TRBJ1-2,CASSHMGPGAGLYGYTF,TGTGCCAGCAGTCATATGGGTCCAGGGGCCGGACTCTATGGCTACACCTTC
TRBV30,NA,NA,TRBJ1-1,CAWRVNGPRNTEAFF,TGTGCCTGGAGAGTGAACGGACCGAGGAACACTGAAGCTTTCTTT
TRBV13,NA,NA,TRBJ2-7,CASSLGDSLYEQYF,TGTGCCAGCAGCTTGGGGGACTCCCTCTACGAGCAGTACTTC
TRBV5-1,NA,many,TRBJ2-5,CASSEGPTKETQYF,TGCGCCAGCAGCGAGGGACCGACTAAAGAGACCCAGTACTTC
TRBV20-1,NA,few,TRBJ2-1,CSAAAGTTVIEQFF,TGCAGTGCCGCGGCAGGGACAACTGTTATTGAGCAGTTCTTC
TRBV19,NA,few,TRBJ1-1,CASAPLGVNTEAFF,TGTGCCAGTGCCCCCCTCGGAGTAAACACTGAAGCTTTCTTT
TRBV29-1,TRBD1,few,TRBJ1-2,CSVAWSRGRDYGYTF,TGCAGCGTCGCCTGGTCAAGGGGGCGCGACTATGGCTACACCTTC
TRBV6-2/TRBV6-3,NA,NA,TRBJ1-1,CACRRKVAGTEAFF,TGTGCCTGCCGGAGGAAGGTCGCGGGCACTGAAGCTTTCTTT
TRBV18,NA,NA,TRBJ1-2,CASSPLQGENYGYTF,TGTGCCAGCTCACCACTGCAGGGAGAGAACTATGGCTACACCTTC
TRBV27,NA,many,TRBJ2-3,CASSWLDTQYF,TGTGCCAGCAGTTGGTTAGATACGCAGTATTTT
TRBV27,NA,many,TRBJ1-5,CASSREPGDDQPQHF,TGTGCCAGCAGTCGGGAGCCAGGAGACGATCAGCCCCAGCATTTT
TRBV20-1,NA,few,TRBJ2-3,CSASWTDTDTQYF,TGCAGTGCAAGTTGGACGGACACAGATACGCAGTATTTT
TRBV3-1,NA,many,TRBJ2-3,CASSRWSKPRTDTQYF,TGTGCCAGCAGCCGTTGGTCAAAACCCCGCACAGATACGCAGTATTTT
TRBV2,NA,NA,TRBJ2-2,CASREDITGELFF,TGTGCCAGCAGGGAAGACATCACCGGGGAGCTGTTTTTT
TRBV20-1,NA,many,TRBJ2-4,CSARDGGGKNIQYF,TGCAGTGCTAGAGATGGGGGAGGCAAAAACATTCAGTACTTC
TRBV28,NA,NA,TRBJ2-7,CASSFYTSYEQYF,TGTGCCAGCAGTTTTTACACCTCCTACGAGCAGTACTTC
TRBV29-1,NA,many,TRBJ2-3,CSVDLRLIRGTDTQYF,TGCAGCGTTGATTTGAGGCTCATTCGCGGCACAGATACGCAGTATTTT
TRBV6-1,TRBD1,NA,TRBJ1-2,CASSKQGAQGYTF,TGTGCCAGCAGTAAACAGGGGGCGCAGGGCTACACCTTC
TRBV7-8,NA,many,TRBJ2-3,CASSLADPGTDTQYF,TGTGCCAGCAGCTTAGCTGACCCGGGGACAGATACGCAGTATTTT
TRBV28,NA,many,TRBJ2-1,CASIPLTGPYNEQFF,TGTGCCAGCATACCCCTAACGGGACCCTACAATGAGCAGTTCTTC
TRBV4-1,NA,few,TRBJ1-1,CASSQFGALNTEAFF,TGCGCCAGCAGCCAATTCGGCGCTCTGAACACTGAAGCTTTCTTT
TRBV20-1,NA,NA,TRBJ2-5,CSAPPYGAETQYF,TGCAGTGCCCCCCCCTACGGGGCAGAGACCCAGTACTTC
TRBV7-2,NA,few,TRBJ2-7,CASSEKDRVLNEQYF,TGTGCCAGCAGCGAAAAGGACCGGGTTCTAAACGAGCAGTACTTC
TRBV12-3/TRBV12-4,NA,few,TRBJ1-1,CASSSTGNTGAFF,TGTGCCAGCAGTTCAACAGGGAACACTGGAGCTTTCTTT
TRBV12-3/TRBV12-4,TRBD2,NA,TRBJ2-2,CASSLHKTSGITGELFF,TGTGCCAGCAGTTTACATAAAACTAGCGGGATCACCGGGGAGCTGTTTTTT
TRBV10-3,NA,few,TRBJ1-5,CAISEEDDQPQHF,TGTGCCATCAGTGAAGAGGATGACCAGCCCCAGCATTTT
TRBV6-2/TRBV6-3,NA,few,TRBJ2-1,CASSPRGGAVYEQFF,TGTGCCAGCAGCCCGAGGGGGGGCGCGGTCTATGAGCAGTTCTTC
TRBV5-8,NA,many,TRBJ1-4,CASSLASWQGGEKLFF,TGTGCCAGCAGCTTGGCGAGTTGGCAGGGAGGTGAAAAACTGTTTTTT
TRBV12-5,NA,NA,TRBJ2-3,CASGLDRPTDTQYF,TGTGCTAGTGGTCTCGACAGGCCCACAGATACGCAGTATTTT
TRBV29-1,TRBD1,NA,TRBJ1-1,CSVVPGQGSEAFF,TGCAGCGTCGTTCCGGGACAGGGCTCTGAAGCTTTCTTT
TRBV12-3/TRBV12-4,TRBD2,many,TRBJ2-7,CASSSKGTSGGFHEQYF,TGTGCCAGCAGTTCCAAAGGGACTAGCGGGGGGTTCCACGAGCAGTACTTC
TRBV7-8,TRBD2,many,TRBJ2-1,CASSARLAGEVFF,TGTGCCAGCAGCGCGAGACTAGCGGGAGAGGTGTTCTTC
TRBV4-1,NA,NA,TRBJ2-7,CASSPAAGAKLHKRYEQYF,TGCGCCAGCAGCCCAGCGGCAGGGGCCAAGCTCCACAAGCGGTACGAGCAGTACTTC
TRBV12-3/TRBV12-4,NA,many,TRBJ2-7,CASGDPAYEQYF,TGTGCCAGCGGAGACCCAGCCTACGAGCAGTACTTC
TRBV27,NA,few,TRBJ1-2,CASSPQARERNYGYTF,TGTGCCAGCAGTCCGCAAGCCAGGGAAAGAAACTATGGCTACACCTTC
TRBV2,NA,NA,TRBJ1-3,CASSWRMSPGRFSGNTIYF,TGTGCCAGCAGTTGGCGGATGAGTCCCGGAAGATTCTCTGGAAACACCATATATTTT
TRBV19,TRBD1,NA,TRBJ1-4,CASRQGTYEKLFF,TGTGCCAGTAGACAGGGGACCTATGAAAAACTGTTTTTT
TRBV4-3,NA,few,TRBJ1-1,CASSRRQKNTEAFF,TGCGCCAGCAGCAGACGACAGAAAAACACTGAAGCTTTCTTT
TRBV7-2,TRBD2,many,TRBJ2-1,CASSPTPLAGLYNEQFF,TGTGCCAGCAGCCCGACCCCTCTAGCGGGGTTATACAATGAGCAGTTCTTC
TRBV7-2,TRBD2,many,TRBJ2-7,CASSPWASGGTYEQYF,TGTGCCAGCAGCCCGTGGGCTAGCGGGGGGACCTACGAGCAGTACTTC
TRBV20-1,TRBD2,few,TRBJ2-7,CSASGRPNSYEQYF,TGCAGTGCTAGCGGGAGGCCGAATTCCTACGAGCAGTACTTC
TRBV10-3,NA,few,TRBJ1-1,CAISSDSNTEAFF,TGTGCCATCAGTTCAGACTCCAACACTGAAGCTTTCTTT
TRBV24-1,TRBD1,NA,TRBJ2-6,CATSGGLGQGRVGANVLTF,TGTGCCACCAGTGGGGGCCTCGGACAGGGAAGAGTTGGCGCCAACGTCCTGACTTTC
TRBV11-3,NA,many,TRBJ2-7,CASSLNPGETYEQYF,TGTGCCAGCAGCTTAAACCCTGGGGAAACCTACGAGCAGTACTTC
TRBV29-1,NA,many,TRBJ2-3,CSVDLWDTQYF,TGCAGCGTGGACCTGTGGGATACGCAGTATTTT
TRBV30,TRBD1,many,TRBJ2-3,CAWVPGQFTDTQYF,TGTGCCTGGGTACCGGGACAGTTCACAGATACGCAGTATTTT
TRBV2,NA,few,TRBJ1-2,CASGRTESYGYTF,TGTGCCAGCGGTAGGACAGAAAGCTATGGCTACACCTTC
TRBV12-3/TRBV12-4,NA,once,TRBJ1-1,CASSKDADLINTEAFF,TGTGCCAGCAGTAAGGACGCGGATCTGATAAACACTGAAGCTTTCTTT
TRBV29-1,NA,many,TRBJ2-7,CSVEDVREPYEQYF,TGCAGCGTTGAAGATGTCAGGGAACCCTACGAGCAGTACTTC
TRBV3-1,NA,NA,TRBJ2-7,CASSPQRPSAYEQYF,TGTGCCAGCAGCCCCCAGCGCCCTAGCGCCTACGAGCAGTACTTC
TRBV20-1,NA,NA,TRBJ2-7,CSARFLDFFSYELYF,TGCAGTGCTAGATTTTTGGACTTTTTTTCCTACGAGCTGTACTTC
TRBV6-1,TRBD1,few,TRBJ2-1,CASSGTGGRYNEQFF,TGTGCCAGCAGTGGCACAGGGGGTCGGTACAATGAGCAGTTCTTC
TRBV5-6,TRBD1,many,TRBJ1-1,CASSGLDRAGTEAFF,TGTGCCAGCAGCGGTCTCGACAGGGCAGGCACTGAAGCTTTCTTT
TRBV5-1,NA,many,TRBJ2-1,CASSWAASRYNEQFF,TGCGCCAGCAGCTGGGCGGCTAGCAGATACAATGAGCAGTTCTTC
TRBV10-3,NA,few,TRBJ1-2,CAIFTVDGYTF,TGTGCCATATTTACTGTTGATGGCTACACCTTC
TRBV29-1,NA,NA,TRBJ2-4,CSPGDTPKVRYF,TGCAGCCCCGGCGACACCCCTAAAGTGAGGTACTTC